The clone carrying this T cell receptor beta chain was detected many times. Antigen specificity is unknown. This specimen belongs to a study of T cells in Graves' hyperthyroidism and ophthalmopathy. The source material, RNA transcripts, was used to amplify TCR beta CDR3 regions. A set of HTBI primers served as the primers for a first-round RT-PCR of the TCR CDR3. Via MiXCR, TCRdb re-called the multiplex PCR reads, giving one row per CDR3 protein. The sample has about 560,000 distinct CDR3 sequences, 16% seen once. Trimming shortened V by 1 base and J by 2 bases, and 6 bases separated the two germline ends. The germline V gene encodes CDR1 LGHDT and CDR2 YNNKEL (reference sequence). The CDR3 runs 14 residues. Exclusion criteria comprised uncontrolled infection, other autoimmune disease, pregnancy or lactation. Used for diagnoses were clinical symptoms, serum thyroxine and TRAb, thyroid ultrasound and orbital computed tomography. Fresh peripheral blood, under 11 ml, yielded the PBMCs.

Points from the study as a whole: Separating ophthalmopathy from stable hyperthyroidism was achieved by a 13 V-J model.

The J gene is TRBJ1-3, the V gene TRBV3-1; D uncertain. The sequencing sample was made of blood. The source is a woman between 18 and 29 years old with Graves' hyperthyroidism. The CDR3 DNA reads TGTGCCAGCAGCCAAGGACCCCCTGGAAACACCATATATTTT. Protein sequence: CASSQGPPGNTIYF.